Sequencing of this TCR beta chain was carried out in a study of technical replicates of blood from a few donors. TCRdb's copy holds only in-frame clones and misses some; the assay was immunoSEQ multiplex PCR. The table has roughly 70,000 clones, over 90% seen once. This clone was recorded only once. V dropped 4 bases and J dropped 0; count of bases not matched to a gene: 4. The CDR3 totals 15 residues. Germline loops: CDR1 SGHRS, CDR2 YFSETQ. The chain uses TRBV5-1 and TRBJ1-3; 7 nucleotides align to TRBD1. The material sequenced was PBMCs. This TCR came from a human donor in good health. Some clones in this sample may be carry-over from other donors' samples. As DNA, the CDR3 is TGCGCCAGCAGCCCCAACAGGGGCTCTGGAAACACCATATATTTT. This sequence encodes CASSPNRGSGNTIYF. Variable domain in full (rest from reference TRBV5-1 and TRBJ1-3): KAGVTQTPRYLIKTRGQQVTLSCSPISGHRSVSWYQQTPGQGLQFLFEYFSETQRNKGNFPGRFSGRQFSNSRSEMNVSTLELGDSALYLCASSPNRGSGNTIYFGEGSWLTVV.